The present TCR beta chain was sequenced within a study of T cells in Graves' hyperthyroidism and ophthalmopathy. About the research overall: Peripheral blood sampling occurred at initial diagnosis, before any treatment.

RNA transcripts served as the template for amplifying TCR beta CDR3 regions. Researchers ran a first-round RT-PCR on the TCR CDR3 using the HTBI primer set. TCRdb itself ran the multiplex PCR reads through MiXCR, one entry per CDR3 protein. Of fewer than 450,000 distinct CDR3 sequences in the sample, about a sixth were seen once. CDR1 is KGHDR, CDR2 SFDVKD, per germline. The J segment lost 2 bases and the V segment lost 4 bases, leaving 10 bases of the junction unmatched. The CDR3 extends over 17 amino acids. This clonotype was seen many times. Clinical symptoms, serum thyroxine and TRAb, thyroid ultrasound and orbital computed tomography were used for the diagnoses.

This rearrangement joins TRBV24-1 to TRBJ2-3; 8 bases are a match to TRBD2. The receptor comes from a woman in her 30s with Graves' hyperthyroidism that later progressed to Graves' ophthalmopathy. Sequences were obtained from blood. CDR3 DNA: TGTGCCACCAGTGACCCGTTTAGCGGGGAAATCACAGATACGCAGTATTTT. It is translated as CATSDPFSGEITDTQYF.